This TCR beta chain was recovered during a study of blood T cell repertoires in COVID-19. The wider study: Acute and convalescent COVID-19 samples came from the United States, Italy and Spain.

Original handling: Reference gene primer amplification in the assay estimated nucleated cell counts. Measured with immunoSEQ multiplex PCR; TCRdb has only the in-frame clones, and not every one. The DNA gave D and trimming, while V, J and clone size come from that table. The table records under 350,000 clones, about nine tenths of them present only once. Study members were between roughly 18 and 90 years old and lived in 24 US regions. The sample consisted of PBMCs or T cells enriched from blood (not recorded which). The sequence was obtained from a woman younger than 30 who had recovered from COVID-19.

CDR3 DNA sequence: TGTGCCAGCAGCCAGCAGAGGGAGGAAAAACTGTTTTTT. Its translation is CASSQQREEKLFF. V and J are TRBV2 and TRBJ1-4; D gene uncertain. Trimming took 6 bases from V and 8 from J, leaving 13 bases between them. Germline loops: CDR1 SNHLY, CDR2 FYNNEI. The CDR3 runs 13 residues.